Presented here are 26 T cell receptor beta chains from one specimen sequenced in a study of OX40 agonist ivuxolimab in advanced cancers. Clones were sequenced by immunoSEQ multiplex PCR, and TCRdb holds only the in-frame ones, with some missing. The repertoire consists of 130,000 or so clones, with about 93% occurring once and the leading ten covering more than 0.9%. The sequencing used CD4+ or CD8+ T cells sorted from blood, collected in a trial of the OX40 agonist ivuxolimab. The source of these receptors is an adult with an advanced solid tumor such as melanoma, head and neck, liver or kidney cancer.

This clone was found once. The chain carries TRBV10-3 and TRBJ2-3, with a tentative D call TRBD2 (7 bases). Trimming took off 6 bases at V and 6 bases at J, with 19 bases between the two ends. Germline V CDR1 and CDR2: ENHRY, SYGVKD. The CDR3 totals 15 residues. DNA for the CDR3: TGTGCCATCAGGGCCCAAGGGGGGGTTGTGGATACGCAGTATTTT. Its translation is CAIRAQGGVVDTQYF.

The gene calls are TRBV5-1 and TRBJ2-3, with D unresolved. Germline lookup yields CDR1 SGHRS and CDR2 YFSETQ. Trimming shortened V by 2 bases and J by 4 bases, and 5 bases separated the two germline ends. This CDR3 comprises 12 residues. This CDR3 is CASSFLADTQYF. CDR3 sequence (DNA): TGCGCCAGCAGCTTTTTGGCAGATACGCAGTATTTT.

The chain links TRBV25-1 to TRBJ1-4; the D is unclear. In germline, CDR1 is MGHDK, CDR2 SYGVNS. This CDR3 comprises 15 residues. With 1 base removed from V and 6 bases from J, the gap between germline ends came to 12 bases. The CDR3 reads CASSECKKGHEKLFF. The CDR3 DNA sequence: TGTGCCAGCAGTGAATGTAAGAAGGGCCATGAAAAACTGTTTTTT.

The chain joins TRBV9 to TRBJ2-1; either TRBD1 or TRBD2 may fit D (5 bases each). This CDR3 spans 16 amino acids. CDR1 and CDR2 from the germline V gene are SGDLS and YYNGEE. V lost 3 bases, J lost 9 bases, and 22 bases lay in between. DNA for the CDR3: TGTGCCAGCAGCGCGGAATACCTAAGTGGGGGTCGTGAGCAGTTCTTC. It yields the protein CASSAEYLSGGREQFF.

The genes are TRBV7-2 and TRBJ1-5; 7 bases are shared with TRBD1. The CDR3 contains 14 residues. J gave up 4 bases and V 4 bases, and 4 bases lay outside the gene matches. Germline loops: CDR1 SGHTA, CDR2 FQGNSA. This chain's CDR3 is CASSSYRGNQPQHF. CDR3 sequence (DNA): TGTGCCAGCAGCTCCTACAGGGGAAATCAGCCCCAGCATTTT.

This clone was detected only a few times. The chain is built from TRBV27 and TRBJ1-6; 8 bases map to TRBD1. With V trimmed by 7 bases and J by 7 bases, 6 bases remained unmatched. The CDR3 runs to 14 residues. From germline, CDR1 is MNHEY and CDR2 SMNVEV (reference sequence). The DNA of the CDR3 is TGTGCCAGCACTCCGACAGGGGCAAATTCACCCCTCCACTTT. Protein product: CASTPTGANSPLHF.

The rearrangement links TRBV7-9 to TRBJ2-3; 8 bases are a match to TRBD2. CDR3 length: 17 amino acids. Germline V gene lookup returns CDR1 SEHNR and CDR2 FQNEAQ (reference sequence). V lost 5 bases and J lost 5; bases outside the gene matches: 15. The CDR3 region has the DNA TGTGCCAGCAGCCGTCCTATTAGCGGGAACCGGGGAGATACGCAGTATTTT. Protein sequence: CASSRPISGNRGDTQYF.

This sequence joins TRBV27 and TRBJ1-5, with D unresolved. The CDR3 sequence is 11 residues long. Germline CDR1 and CDR2: MNHEY and SMNVEV (reference sequence). Trimming stripped 5 bases from V and 11 bases from J, with 10 bases between. Here the CDR3 DNA reads TGTGCCAGCAGTCGGAGGGCAGCCCAGCATTTT. Protein: CASSRRAAQHF.

About this clone itself: At one of its ends the junction is not consistent with the germline gene, which may arise from a read error. V and J are TRBV7-2 and TRBJ1-3; D call uncertain. Germline V gene sequence: CDR1 SGHTA, CDR2 FQGNSA. This CDR3 has 12 amino acids. This CDR3 reads CASSSAAGRCIF. In DNA, the CDR3 is TGTGCCAGCAGCTCAGCGGCGGGGAGGTGTATATTT.

The CDR3 spells CASSSGARNTIYF. CDR3 coding DNA: TGTGCCAGTAGTTCAGGGGCGAGAAACACCATATATTTT. The rearrangement links TRBV19 to TRBJ1-3; the D gene is possibly TRBD1 (6 bases). V was trimmed by 5 bases and J by 5 bases, leaving 10 bases between them. The germline CDR1 and CDR2 sequences are LNHDA and SQIVND (reference sequence). The CDR3 is 13 residues long.

The rearrangement joins TRBV5-1 to TRBJ1-1; D is unresolved. Germline lookup yields CDR1 SGHRS and CDR2 YFSETQ. Between the trimmed V and J ends, which lost 2 bases and 4 bases, there was a span of 12 bases. The length of the CDR3 is 14 residues. The CDR3 loop reads CASSLGRKGTEAFF. The CDR3 bases are TGCGCCAGCAGCTTAGGACGGAAGGGCACTGAAGCTTTCTTT.

In nucleotides, the CDR3 is TGCGCCAGCAGCCAATCCTTGACAGGGAACACTGAAGCTTTCTTT. Translated, it gives CASSQSLTGNTEAFF. This rearrangement joins TRBV4-3 to TRBJ1-1, with D perhaps TRBD1 (6 bases). The germline CDR1 and CDR2 sequences are LGHNA and YSLEER. The CDR3 contains 15 residues. V lost 2 bases, J lost 1 base, and 11 bases lay in between.

J is TRBJ1-2 and V is TRBV19; a possible D gene is TRBD1 (5 bases). The CDR3 is made up of 14 amino acids. The V gene's germline CDR1 is LNHDA and CDR2 SQIVND (reference sequence). Trimming removed 0 bases at V and 6 bases at J, with 11 bases between. This chain's CDR3 is CASSIDIGGDGYTF. CDR3 nucleotides: TGTGCCAGTAGTATAGATATCGGAGGGGATGGCTACACCTTC.

This clone was observed a single time. CDR3 DNA: TGTGCCAGCAGGCCGGGACTAGCGGGGGCCAGTTGGGAGACCCAGTACTTC. Its protein is CASRPGLAGASWETQYF. The chain couples TRBV7-9 to TRBJ2-5; 14 nucleotides align to TRBD2. The germline V gene encodes CDR1 SEHNR and CDR2 FQNEAQ (reference sequence). CDR3 length: 17 amino acids. V shed 6 bases and J 5 bases; nucleotides not matched to a gene: 11.

The chain carries TRBV28 and TRBJ1-1; D perhaps matches TRBD1 (6 bases). With 7 bases removed from V and 3 bases from J, the gap between germline ends came to 12 bases. Germline V gene lookup returns CDR1 MDHEN and CDR2 SYDVKM. The CDR3 extends over 13 amino acids. The CDR3: CASNPGQHTEAFF. The CDR3 DNA reads TGTGCCAGCAACCCGGGACAACACACTGAAGCTTTCTTT. Full variable domain (rest looked up from reference TRBV28 and TRBJ1-1): DVKVTQSSRYLVKRTGEKVFLECVQDMDHENMFWYRQDPGLGLRLIYFSYDVKMKEKGDIPEGYSVSREKKERFSLILESASTNQTSMYLCASNPGQHTEAFFGQGTRLTVV.

The gene calls are TRBV2 and TRBJ2-7; 10 bases fit TRBD1. CDR1 is SNHLY, CDR2 FYNNEI, per germline. V lost 11 bases to trimming and J lost 0 bases; unmatched junction nucleotides: 10. The CDR3 totals 15 residues. The CDR3 loop reads CAGASGTGVSYEQYF. The CDR3 coding sequence is TGTGCCGGCGCCTCGGGGACAGGGGTCTCCTACGAGCAGTACTTC.

The chain employs TRBV30 and TRBJ1-6; no clear D. Germline CDR1 and CDR2: GTSNPN and SVGIG (reference sequence). The ends were cut back, 5 bases at V and 5 bases at J, with 10 bases in the middle. The CDR3 totals 13 residues. The chain's CDR3 is CAWALADNSPLHF. The CDR3 region has the DNA TGTGCCTGGGCGTTAGCAGATAATTCACCCCTCCACTTT.

Only one count was recorded for this clone. The rearrangement links TRBV11-2 to TRBJ2-4, with D unclear. Germline assignment: CDR1 SGHAT and CDR2 FQNNGV. V shed 8 bases and J shed 0 bases, with 8 bases lying between them. The CDR3 length is 13 residues. In nucleotides, the CDR3 is TGTGCCAGCGCCCACTTAGCCAAAAACATTCAGTACTTC. Its protein product is CASAHLAKNIQYF.

The chain uses TRBV28 and TRBJ1-2; D ambiguous. This CDR3 is 15 amino acids long. Germline lookup yields CDR1 MDHEN and CDR2 SYDVKM. V was clipped by 2 bases and J by 4 bases, with 14 bases between them. CDR3 nucleotide sequence: TGTGCCAGCAGTTTACGGCCAGCAATTGGCTATGGCTACACCTTC. Amino acids: CASSLRPAIGYGYTF.

This chain joins TRBV29-1 and TRBJ2-7; D possibly corresponds to TRBD1 (6 bases). This CDR3 spans 12 amino acids. Germline CDR1 reads SQVTM; CDR2 reads ANQGSEA. Trimming took 4 bases from V and 2 from J, leaving 9 bases between them. Here the CDR3 reads CSVGGQAYEQYF. Here the CDR3 DNA reads TGCAGCGTTGGGGGACAAGCCTACGAGCAGTACTTC.

The chain uses TRBV6-5 and TRBJ1-1, with D possibly matching TRBD1 (5 bases). The CDR3 consists of 16 residues. Deletions cut 4 bases from V and 4 bases from J, with 19 bases between. Germline V gene lookup returns CDR1 MNHEY and CDR2 SVGAGI. The CDR3 nucleotides are TGTGCCAGCAGTTTTATGACACCTCGGGGGAGCACTGAAGCTTTCTTT. It translates to CASSFMTPRGSTEAFF.

The chain has TRBV10-1 and TRBJ2-3, with 7 bases matching TRBD2. Losses at the gene ends were 6 bases for V and 1 base for J; bases not matched to a gene: 10. This CDR3 contains 16 residues. The V gene's germline CDR1 is WNHNN and CDR2 SYGVQD (reference sequence). The CDR3 bases are TGCGCCAGCAGCCCTGCACTTGCGGGGGGCACAGATACGCAGTATTTT. Protein product: CASSPALAGGTDTQYF.

The chain links TRBV7-9 to TRBJ1-1; D remains ambiguous. Trimming shortened V by 6 bases and J by 3 bases, and 14 bases separated the two germline ends. Germline V gene data show CDR1 as SEHNR and CDR2 as FQNEAQ (reference sequence). The CDR3 runs to 14 residues. CDR3 protein: CASSLNTGDTEAFF. In nucleotides, the CDR3 is TGTGCCAGCAGTCTCAATACCGGGGACACTGAAGCTTTCTTT.

The chain is built from TRBV2 and TRBJ1-1, with TRBD1 identical over 8 bases. The germline CDR1 and CDR2 sequences are SNHLY and FYNNEI. Trimming took 7 bases from V and 1 from J; bases not matched to a gene: 11. The CDR3 loop spans 16 amino acids. As DNA, the CDR3 is TGTGCCAGCATTGGACAGGGATATACAGGGAACACTGAAGCTTTCTTT. Translated, it gives CASIGQGYTGNTEAFF. The whole variable domain, remainder taken from reference TRBV2 and TRBJ1-1, is EPEVTQTPSHQVTQMGQEVILRCVPISNHLYFYWYRQILGQKVEFLVSFYNNEISEKSEIFDDQFSVERPDGSNFTLKIRSTKLEDSAMYFCASIGQGYTGNTEAFFGQGTRLTVV.

The chain recombines TRBV5-4 with TRBJ1-1, with 8 bases identical to TRBD1. The length of the CDR3 is 15 residues. V was clipped by 4 bases and J by 6 bases; unmatched bases: 11. Per germline, CDR1 SGHNT and CDR2 YYREEE (reference sequence). CDR3 loop: CASSVSGQGGPEAFF. In DNA, the CDR3 is TGTGCCAGCAGCGTCTCCGGACAGGGAGGCCCTGAAGCTTTCTTT.

The CDR3 loop is CASSSQGGTDTQYF. CDR3 coding DNA: TGTGCCAGCAGCTCCCAGGGAGGCACAGATACGCAGTATTTT. This chain joins TRBV7-2 and TRBJ2-3, with D perhaps assigned TRBD1 or TRBD2 (5 bases each). Trimming took off 4 bases at V and 1 base at J, with 9 bases between the two ends. The CDR3 is made up of 14 amino acids. Looked up from germline, CDR1 is SGHTA and CDR2 is FQGNSA.